Below, 10 T cell receptor beta chains from the same sample are listed, as sequenced in a study of cytomegalovirus exposure and HLA in healthy donors. The study ran its PCR with 60 Vbeta and 13 Jbeta primers. The data were produced by immunoSEQ multiplex PCR, yet TCRdb's version contains in-frame clones alone and is incomplete. The sample shows over 75,000 clones, approximately 84% of them seen only once. The sequenced material came from PBMCs. The origin of the receptors is a woman aged 45 to 65 in good health and CMV-seronegative.

V gene TRBV7-9 combines with J gene TRBJ2-2; D is perhaps TRBD1 (5 bases). The V end lost 0 bases, the J end lost 1 base, and 18 bases lay between the germline ends. This CDR3 region has 19 residues. Per germline, CDR1 SEHNR and CDR2 FQNEAQ (reference sequence). The CDR3 nucleotides are TGTGCCAGCAGCTTAGCCGTCATTTTAAAGGGGCGGAACACCGGGGAGCTGTTTTTT. Translation gives CASSLAVILKGRNTGELFF.

V gene TRBV6-5 combines with J gene TRBJ2-7, with TRBD1 identical over 9 bases. Trimming removed 2 bases from V and 5 bases from J; junction bases left unmatched: 7. The CDR3 contains 15 residues. Germline lookup yields CDR1 MNHEY and CDR2 SVGAGI. The CDR3 here is CASSYVNRGRHEQYF. The CDR3 DNA reads as TGTGCCAGCAGTTACGTAAACAGGGGGCGGCACGAGCAGTACTTC.

This clone was seen only a few times. The chain is built from TRBV11-3 and TRBJ2-3; D unclear. Trimming removed 0 bases at V and 2 bases at J, with 9 bases between. Germline assignment: CDR1 SGHNT and CDR2 YENEEA. This CDR3 contains 15 residues. The CDR3 sequence is CASSLDQRYTDTQYF. DNA of the CDR3: TGTGCCAGCAGCTTAGATCAGCGATACACAGATACGCAGTATTTT.

The chain combines TRBV14 with TRBJ2-3; D may be TRBD1 (6 bases). Germline V gene lookup returns CDR1 SGHDN and CDR2 FVKESK. The CDR3 sequence is 15 residues long. V shed 4 bases and J shed 2 bases, with 13 bases lying between them. This chain's CDR3 is CASSLQGIPTDTQYF. The CDR3 DNA sequence: TGTGCCAGCAGCCTCCAGGGGATCCCCACAGATACGCAGTATTTT.

V usage is TRBV7-9 and J usage is TRBJ1-1, with a weak D call TRBD1 (6 bases). V was clipped by 3 bases and J by 4 bases, with 15 bases between them. Germline loops: CDR1 SEHNR, CDR2 FQNEAQ (reference sequence). The CDR3 is 15 residues long. In nucleotides, the CDR3 is TGTGCCAGCAGCTTTCCCAGGGGTTTGGGCACTGAAGCTTTCTTT. The encoded protein is CASSFPRGLGTEAFF.

J is TRBJ1-4 and V is TRBV7-9; 7 nucleotides match TRBD1. The germline gives CDR1 SEHNR, CDR2 FQNEAQ (reference sequence). V lost 4 bases to trimming and J lost 6 bases; unmatched junction nucleotides: 8. CDR3 length equals 15 residues. CDR3 region: CASSSQTGWDEKLFF. Here the CDR3 DNA reads TGTGCCAGCAGCTCTCAGACAGGGTGGGATGAAAAACTGTTTTTT.

V and J are TRBV11-3 and TRBJ2-7; TRBD2 aligns across 8 bases. Germline lookup yields CDR1 SGHNT and CDR2 YENEEA. This CDR3 spans 14 amino acids. V shed 4 bases and J 2 bases; nucleotides not matched to a gene: 4. DNA of the CDR3: TGTGCCAGCAGCTCAAGCGGGAGACCCTACGAGCAGTACTTC. Residues: CASSSSGRPYEQYF.

The rearrangement joins TRBV5-4 to TRBJ1-5; a possible D gene is TRBD1 (6 bases). V was pared by 3 bases and J by 5 bases, with 9 bases between. This CDR3 has 13 amino acids. In germline, CDR1 is SGHNT, CDR2 YYREEE (reference sequence). The CDR3 reads CASSSGHDQPQHF. In DNA form, the CDR3 reads TGTGCCAGCAGCTCGGGACACGATCAGCCCCAGCATTTT.

This clone was observed a single time. The chain joins TRBV4-2 to TRBJ2-1, with a tentative D call TRBD1 (5 bases). Trimming removed 2 bases at V and 2 bases at J, with 13 bases between. The CDR3 loop spans 16 amino acids. Germline V gene sequence: CDR1 LGHNA, CDR2 YNFKEQ. The CDR3 DNA follows: TGTGCCAGCAGCCAAACGACAGTCCAAGCCTACAATGAGCAGTTCTTC. Amino acid sequence: CASSQTTVQAYNEQFF.

The chain is built from TRBV12-5 and TRBJ1-4; D remains unclear. Germline lookup yields CDR1 LGHNT and CDR2 FRNRAP. The germline V and J ends were trimmed by 7 bases and 6 bases, with 9 bases remaining between them. The CDR3 runs 12 residues. The CDR3 region has the DNA TGTGCTAGTGAGCCGTGGTATGAAAAACTGTTTTTT. Translation: CASEPWYEKLFF.